The entry that follows covers one T cell receptor beta chain sequence. This clonotype was seen only a few times. The antigen this receptor binds is unknown. Base qualities were left out, and no much larger clone turns up one base away. Reading the label with the study, this specimen's time point is: late sampling 161 to 241 days after vaccination in three convalescent patients. The treatment or condition label, read with the paper, signifies: approximately 9-day PBMC culture with coronavirus spike peptide pools or control peptides (ViraFEST assay). The study used the ViraFEST assay, which expanded antigen-specific T cells with peptide pools and then identified expanded clonotypes by TCR sequencing. Positive SARS-CoV-2 PCR tests in the convalescent patients dated from March to December 2020, before Alpha, Beta and Delta variants emerged in the United States. Each well held under 2.5 million PBMCs cultured in IMDM containing approximately 5% human AB serum and approximately 9.8 IU/ml IL-2, with 10 ug/ml peptide pools added. On days 3 and 7, half of the culture medium was replaced with fresh IL-2-containing medium. CD4+ T cells were isolated after around 9 days of culture through negative selection using the EasySep CD4+ T cell isolation kit. PBMCs were separated from whole blood using Ficoll-Paque Plus gradient centrifugation and then either used fresh or cryopreserved at -140C. Each culture condition was generally run in triplicate wells.

The source of the sample is a study of vaccination and CD4 T cells after COVID-19 (dated by TCRdb to the early 2020s). At the level of the whole study: SARS-CoV-2 positivity had been established in the convalescent patients by nasal swab PCR, and mild disease was recorded in several of these patients and severe disease in one. Post-COVID blood samples were collected from convalescent patients a median of around 100 days after diagnosis, with a range of roughly 30 to 161 days. Each participant got two doses of either the Pfizer-BioNTech BNT162b2 vaccine (n=8) or the Moderna mRNA-1273 vaccine (n=2). Post-vaccine blood samples were collected a median of 72 days after the second vaccine dose, ranging from roughly 13 to 241 days. Overlapping spike peptide pools from SARS-CoV-2 and from the common cold coronaviruses HCoV-NL63, HCoV-OC43 and HCoV-229E were used as culture stimuli. A few convalescent patients were sampled both early after vaccination (day 14) and late after vaccination (days 161 to 241). Control cultures used a CEFX viral epitope pool as positive control, an HIV-1 Nef peptide pool as negative control, or no peptide. In under 13 COVID-19 convalescent patients and a handful of infection-naive healthy vaccine recipients, researchers compared the spike-specific CD4+ TCR repertoire from before mRNA vaccination with the repertoire from after. Six males and four females were included in the convalescent cohort, with two Hispanic individuals, seven Caucasians, two Asians and one multiracial person represented. Results and caveats for the whole study, not just this receptor: In convalescent patients, a median roughly 85% of post-vaccine SARS-CoV-2-reactive clones were detected only after vaccination, suggesting vaccine-specific priming. Of the vaccine-specific clones found in convalescent patients, nearly all (304 of 307) were mono-reactive for SARS-CoV-2 spike instead of being cross-reactive with common cold coronaviruses. Only a relatively small number of convalescent patients were included in the study, and early timepoints following natural infection were not analyzed. Although the median number of SARS-CoV-2-reactive clonotypes went up from 20 to 25 after infection to 38 after vaccination, the increase was not significant.

V and J lose 4 bases and 8 bases, and a span of 16 bases separates them. From the cysteine through the phenylalanine, the CDR3 covers 14 amino acids. The entry retains the CDR3 DNA only, 42 bases that are in frame from base 1. CDR1 and CDR2 (SGHTA, FQGNSA) derive from the germline V gene. The method behind the library was PCR. At the Johns Hopkins FTIC core, DNA from the cultured CD4+ T cells underwent TCR sequencing with the Oncomine TCR Beta short-read assay. Genomic DNA was extracted from the cultured CD4+ T cells with the QIAamp micro DNA kit. Oncomine TCR Beta libraries made from cultured CD4+ T cells were pooled using unique dual indexes and sequenced on an Illumina iSeq 100. The study's own analysis went as follows. Non-productive sequences were removed, and CDR3s not starting with C, not ending with F or W, or shorter than 7 amino acids were discarded. Antigen-specific clonotypes were identified using the MANAFEST web application through comparison of peptide-stimulated wells with reference and other culture wells. To be called positive, a clone needed an FDR below 0.05, an odds ratio above 5, and a productive frequency above 0.1% in at least two of three replicate wells. A clonotype was classed as cross-reactive if the clonotype showed significant expansion both in SARS-CoV-2 spike wells and in at least one common cold coronavirus spike condition. Similarity between CDR3 sequences was evaluated in R version 3.6.1 using Levenshtein distances (stringdist) and unrooted phylogenetic trees (ape). TCRdb reworked the public reads: Q25 trimming with fastp, MiXCR clone assembly, productive beta chains retained. Rows matching on CDR3 protein sequence are summarized as one entry with the most common DNA and genes. These V and J calls derive from TCRdb rather than the authors' analysis. Recorded for this sample are more than 15,000 distinct CDR3 sequences; more than 40% of them occurred a single time. Clones ranked in the top ten supply 20% of the sample.

This material consisted of CD4+ T cells from blood, cultured in vitro, taken about 7 months after SARS-CoV-2 vaccination. This receptor chain uses TRBV7-2 and TRBJ2-3; the D gene could be either TRBD1 or TRBD2, each agreeing at 5 bases. The origin of this receptor is a human donor who had recovered from COVID-19. The DNA sequence reads TGTGCCAGCAGCTCCGATTTGGGGACCGGTACGCAGTATTTT. It translates to CASSSDLGTGTQYF.